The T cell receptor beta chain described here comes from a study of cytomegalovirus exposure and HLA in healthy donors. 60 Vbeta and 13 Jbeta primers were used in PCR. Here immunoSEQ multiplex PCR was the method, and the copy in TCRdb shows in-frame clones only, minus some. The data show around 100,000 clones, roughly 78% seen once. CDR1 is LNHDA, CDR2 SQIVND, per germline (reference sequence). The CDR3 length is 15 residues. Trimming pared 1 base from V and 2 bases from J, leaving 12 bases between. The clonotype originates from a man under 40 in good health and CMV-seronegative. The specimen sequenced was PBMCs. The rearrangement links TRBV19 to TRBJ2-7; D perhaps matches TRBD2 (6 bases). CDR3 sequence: CASSIGGDATYEQYF. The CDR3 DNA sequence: TGTGCCAGTAGTATAGGCGGGGATGCAACCTACGAGCAGTACTTC.